The 16 T cell receptor beta chains listed next were all sequenced from one sample in a study of T cell repertoires in cytomegalovirus infection. TCRdb re-derived calls from the reads in MiXCR, one entry per CDR3 protein. The sample lists approximately 280,000 distinct CDR3 sequences; approximately 22% were seen once. These TCRs are of unknown antigen specificity. Source: cultured PBMCs, taken from culture after CMV antigen stimulation. These receptors were obtained from a human donor in good health (CMV status not recorded). Some clones in this sample may be carry-over from other donors' samples.

This clonotype was detected only a few times. The V gene is TRBV5-6, the J gene TRBJ2-2; no definite D call. The germline V and J ends were trimmed by 0 bases and 5 bases, with 5 bases remaining between them. The CDR3 contains 13 residues. CDR1 is SGHDT, CDR2 YYEEEE, per germline. CDR3 DNA sequence: TGTGCCAGCAGCTTGGTGGGAACCGGGGAGCTGTTTTTT. It codes for CASSLVGTGELFF.

This clonotype showed up just a few times. The chain links TRBV28 to TRBJ2-2; D is uncertain. Trimming took 3 bases from V and 7 from J, leaving 9 bases between them. In germline, CDR1 is MDHEN, CDR2 SYDVKM. The CDR3 runs to 13 residues. The CDR3 DNA reads as TGTGCCAGCAGTTTCCGCGGTGGCGGGGAGCTGTTTTTT. Its protein product is CASSFRGGGELFF.

The chain joins TRBV7-9 to TRBJ1-5; 9 nucleotides agree with TRBD1. The V segment lost 4 bases and the J segment 0 bases; nucleotides outside the gene matches: 4. Germline lookup yields CDR1 SEHNR and CDR2 FQNEAQ (reference sequence). This CDR3 is built from 16 residues. The chain's CDR3 is CASSSGQGFSNQPQHF. CDR3 coding DNA: TGTGCCAGCAGCTCGGGACAGGGTTTTAGCAATCAGCCCCAGCATTTT.

The chain uses TRBV11-1 and TRBJ2-5; 8 bases fit TRBD2. The length of the CDR3 is 23 residues. V shed 3 bases, J shed 1 base, and the junction held 28 bases outside the gene matches. Germline CDR1 and CDR2: SGHAT and FQDESV (reference sequence). The CDR3 reads CASSFSGLRIGSRTSGFQETQYF. The DNA for the CDR3 is TGTGCCAGCAGCTTCTCAGGTCTACGAATTGGTAGTAGAACTAGCGGATTCCAAGAGACCCAGTACTTC. Looking up the rest from reference TRBV11-1 and TRBJ2-5 gives the full variable domain: EAEVAQSPRYKITEKSQAVAFWCDPISGHATLYWYRQILGQGPELLVQFQDESVVDDSQLPKDRFSAERLKGVDSTLKIQPAELGDSAMYLCASSFSGLRIGSRTSGFQETQYFGPGTRLLVL.

This chain joins TRBV4-1 and TRBJ1-2; D is perhaps TRBD1 (5 bases). The length of the CDR3 is 15 residues. Trimming pared 0 bases from V and 6 bases from J, leaving 14 bases between. Germline CDR1 and CDR2: MGHRA and YSYEKL. The CDR3 is CASSQEGEDQHGYTF. The CDR3, as DNA: TGCGCCAGCAGCCAAGAAGGGGAAGACCAGCATGGCTACACCTTC.

CDR3 loop: CASYIGGDRNTGELFF. In nucleotides, the CDR3 is TGTGCCAGCTATATAGGAGGGGACAGAAACACCGGGGAGCTGTTTTTT. This chain links TRBV6-2 or TRBV6-3 with TRBJ2-2; possible D gene TRBD1, 7 bases. Germline V gene data show CDR1 as MNHEY and CDR2 as SVGEGT. V shed 8 bases and J shed 2 bases, with 18 bases lying between them. The CDR3 totals 16 residues.

This clonotype was counted many times. The rearrangement joins TRBV7-2 to TRBJ1-3, with D tentatively TRBD1 (6 bases). The CDR3 contains 12 residues. CDR1 and CDR2 (germline): SGHTA, FQGNSA. Trimming left V 4 bases short and J 10 bases short, with 11 bases between. The CDR3 bases are TGTGCCAGCAGCTCTAACAGGGAAACCATATATTTT. Translating gives CASSSNRETIYF.

This chain uses TRBV20-1 with TRBJ2-7; 9 bases map to TRBD2. J was trimmed by 3 bases and V by 0 bases; bases with no gene match: 9. Germline V gene data show CDR1 as DFQATT and CDR2 as SNEGSKA (reference sequence). The CDR3 is 16 amino acids. The CDR3 sequence is CSARDSSGNKDYEQYF. The DNA for the CDR3 is TGCAGTGCTAGAGATTCTAGCGGGAACAAAGACTACGAGCAGTACTTC.

This clonotype was seen only a few times. The V gene is TRBV6-6, the J gene TRBJ2-7; the D call may be TRBD1 or TRBD2 (5 bases each). Trimming removed 2 bases at V and 4 bases at J, with 15 bases between. The V gene's germline CDR1 is MNHNY and CDR2 SVGAGI (reference sequence). This CDR3 comprises 15 residues. CDR3 region: CASSYGTADTYEQYV. As DNA, the CDR3 is TGTGCCAGCAGTTACGGGACGGCGGACACTTACGAGCAGTACGTC.

This clonotype was counted a few times. The chain carries TRBV27 and TRBJ1-3; D may be TRBD1 (5 bases). This CDR3 region has 16 residues. In germline, CDR1 is MNHEY, CDR2 SMNVEV (reference sequence). V lost 8 bases to trimming and J lost 5 bases, with 22 bases between them. CDR3 sequence: CASHRAGGTHRNTIYF. The CDR3 DNA is TGTGCCAGCCATAGAGCTGGGGGTACACACCGAAACACCATATATTTT.

The sample holds one count of this clonotype. The J gene is TRBJ2-3, the V gene TRBV6-5, with a weak D call TRBD1 (6 bases). From germline, CDR1 is MNHEY and CDR2 SVGAGI. V lost 7 bases and J 1 base, leaving 15 bases between the germline ends. The CDR3 extends over 15 amino acids. The CDR3 region has the DNA TGTGCCAGCACCACCCAGGGGCTCCGCACAGATACGCAGTATTTT. Its protein is CASTTQGLRTDTQYF.

This rearrangement joins TRBV20-1 to TRBJ1-1; 7 bases map to TRBD1. The germline V gene encodes CDR1 DFQATT and CDR2 SNEGSKA (reference sequence). This CDR3 has 11 amino acids. Trimming cost V 5 bases and J 9 bases; bases outside gene matches: 6. CDR3 DNA: TGCAGTGCTTTACAGGGGCTCAAAGCTTTCTTT. It is translated as CSALQGLKAFF.

This clonotype was seen many times. The V gene is TRBV7-2, the J gene TRBJ2-1, with TRBD2 matching over 11 bases. V trimming: 5 bases; J trimming: 6 bases; junction bases outside the gene matches: 12. The CDR3 has 17 amino acids. CDR1 is SGHTA and CDR2 is FQGNSA in the germline V gene. CDR3: CASSQASSGRSRNEQFF. As DNA, the CDR3 is TGTGCCAGCAGCCAAGCCTCTAGCGGGAGGTCCCGCAATGAGCAGTTCTTC.

This clonotype appeared a few times. The germline gene is not matched at one end of the junction; a read error may be the cause. The rearrangement joins TRBV12-3 or TRBV12-4 to TRBJ2-5, with TRBD2 matching over 12 bases. The CDR3 spans 14 residues. CDR3 nucleotide sequence: TGTGCCAGCAGTCTAGCGGGAGGGTCTGAGACCCAGTACTTC. Protein: CASSLAGGSETQYF.

This clonotype was detected a few times. This chain connects TRBV4-1 to TRBJ2-7; possibly TRBD1 for D (6 bases). V shed 4 bases and J shed 3 bases, with 13 bases lying between them. CDR3 length equals 14 residues. Germline V gene data show CDR1 as MGHRA and CDR2 as YSYEKL. CDR3 sequence reads: CASSPQGFGYEQYF. CDR3 coding DNA: TGCGCCAGCAGCCCACAGGGCTTCGGCTACGAGCAGTACTTC.

This clonotype was seen more than once but under ten times. The chain uses TRBV2 and TRBJ2-7; the D gene is possibly TRBD2 (5 bases). Trimming shortened V by 7 bases and J by 3 bases, and 7 bases separated the two germline ends. The germline V gene encodes CDR1 SNHLY and CDR2 FYNNEI. This CDR3 spans 11 amino acids. The CDR3, as DNA: TGTGCCAGCATTCGGGGCTACGAGCAGTACTTC. Protein product: CASIRGYEQYF.